Below are 21 T cell receptor beta chains sequenced from a single sample in a study of T cell responses to AZD1222 COVID-19 vaccine. Libraries were prepared by immunoSEQ multiplex PCR; TCRdb keeps only in-frame clonotypes and omits some of them. The table lists under 150,000 clones, about nine tenths of them singletons, with 6.5% in the top ten. The input for sequencing was peripheral blood, taken 28 days after the second AZD1222 dose. All receptors come from an adult who received the AZD1222 COVID-19 vaccine.

The chain joins TRBV9 to TRBJ2-1, with TRBD2 matching over 11 bases. Germline V gene data show CDR1 as SGDLS and CDR2 as YYNGEE. This CDR3 is built from 15 residues. V shed 3 bases and J 8 bases; nucleotides not matched to a gene: 7. The CDR3 DNA follows: TGTGCCAGCAGCGCCTCTAGCGGGGGGTATGATGAGCAGTTCTTC. Translating it yields CASSASSGGYDEQFF.

The chain's CDR3 is CASSRTAPTNYGYTF. DNA of the CDR3: TGTGCCAGTAGTAGGACGGCACCTACTAACTATGGCTACACCTTC. The chain joins TRBV19 to TRBJ1-2; D is unclear. Per germline, CDR1 LNHDA and CDR2 SQIVND (reference sequence). The V and J ends lost 4 bases and 0 bases respectively, with 12 bases between them. CDR3 length equals 15 residues.

The J gene is TRBJ2-3, the V gene TRBV13; D is undetermined. The CDR3 spans 16 residues. Between the trimmed V and J ends, which lost 4 bases and 2 bases, there was a span of 16 bases. Germline CDR1 and CDR2: PRHDT and FYEKMQ (reference sequence). DNA of the CDR3: TGTGCCAGCAGCTCCCGGACCGTCAGCCCCACAGATACGCAGTATTTT. Translating it yields CASSSRTVSPTDTQYF.

The rearrangement joins TRBV27 to TRBJ1-1; no clear D. This CDR3 has 12 residues. Per the germline V gene, CDR1 is MNHEY and CDR2 is SMNVEV (reference sequence). The V end was cut by 8 bases, the J end by 0 bases, with 7 bases between. CDR3 sequence: CASYSVNTEAFF. The CDR3 coding sequence is TGTGCCAGCTATTCAGTGAACACTGAAGCTTTCTTT.

V gene TRBV28 combines with J gene TRBJ2-1; no clear D gene. V shed 8 bases and J shed 3 bases, with 5 bases lying between them. The CDR3 has 11 amino acids. Germline V CDR1 and CDR2: MDHEN, SYDVKM. CDR3 in amino acids: CASSLYNEQFF. The DNA for the CDR3 is TGTGCCAGCTCACTCTACAATGAGCAGTTCTTC. Full variable domain (rest looked up from reference TRBV28 and TRBJ2-1): DVKVTQSSRYLVKRTGEKVFLECVQDMDHENMFWYRQDPGLGLRLIYFSYDVKMKEKGDIPEGYSVSREKKERFSLILESASTNQTSMYLCASSLYNEQFFGPGTRLTVL.

V gene TRBV19 combines with J gene TRBJ1-2; tentatively, D is TRBD1 (6 bases). The CDR3 consists of 11 residues. Trimming took off 3 bases at V and 7 bases at J, with 6 bases between the two ends. From germline, CDR1 is LNHDA and CDR2 SQIVND (reference sequence). The CDR3 region has the DNA TGTGCCAGTAGTATCAGGGGTGGCTACACCTTC. Translated, it gives CASSIRGGYTF.

The gene calls are TRBV12-2 and TRBJ2-6; the table's D call, TRBD2, was not checked against the DNA. TRBV12-2 is recorded as a pseudogene. The CDR3 extends over 20 amino acids. The CDR3 DNA sequence: TGTGCAAGTCGCCTAGGTCGTCCCGGGACTTCCCGCTCTGGGGCCAACGTCCTGACTTTC. The encoded protein is CASRLGRPGTSRSGANVLTF.

This clone is a singleton in its sample. The chain has TRBV11-2 and TRBJ2-5; D may be TRBD2 (5 bases). This CDR3 contains 15 residues. Trimming shortened V by 5 bases and J by 4 bases, and 17 bases separated the two germline ends. Germline V gene data show CDR1 as SGHAT and CDR2 as FQNNGV. The CDR3 region has the DNA TGTGCCAGCAGCCCCCCTCGACTACAACGAGAGACCCAGTACTTC. Translation gives CASSPPRLQRETQYF.

This chain connects TRBV19 to TRBJ1-2; D uncertain. The CDR3 extends over 13 amino acids. V was trimmed by 6 bases and J by 3 bases, leaving 11 bases between them. Germline V gene sequence: CDR1 LNHDA, CDR2 SQIVND (reference sequence). The CDR3 DNA reads as TGTGCCAGTAGCCAGGACGGGGACTATGGCTACACCTTC. It codes for CASSQDGDYGYTF.

The chain joins TRBV7-8 to TRBJ2-1; 8 bases map to TRBD1. Germline loops: CDR1 SGHVS, CDR2 FQNEAQ. Unmatched junction bases numbered 8, after V lost 2 bases and J lost 2 bases. The CDR3 has 17 residues. The CDR3: CASSLQAGGIPYNEQFF. The CDR3 nucleotides read TGTGCCAGCAGCTTACAGGCAGGGGGCATCCCCTACAATGAGCAGTTCTTC.

The rearrangement joins TRBV5-1 to TRBJ2-2; 10 bases align to TRBD1. The CDR3 sequence is 16 residues long. Germline loops: CDR1 SGHRS, CDR2 YFSETQ. V trimming: 2 bases; J trimming: 7 bases; junction bases outside the gene matches: 8. CDR3 region: CASSFLTGGSLGELFF. The CDR3 DNA sequence: TGCGCCAGCAGCTTTTTGACAGGGGGCAGTCTCGGGGAGCTGTTTTTT.

The chain recombines TRBV6-5 with TRBJ2-2; D gene unclear. Looked up from germline, CDR1 is MNHEY and CDR2 is SVGAGI. V was shortened by 7 bases and J by 1 base, with 10 bases between the two germline ends. The CDR3 spans 14 residues. The CDR3 reads CASITLMNTGELFF. The DNA of the CDR3 is TGTGCCAGCATCACGCTCATGAACACCGGGGAGCTGTTTTTT.

This sequence joins TRBV6-5 and TRBJ1-2; 8 bases fit TRBD1. The CDR3 covers 16 residues. With V trimmed by 0 bases and J by 2 bases, 5 bases remained unmatched. The germline gives CDR1 MNHEY, CDR2 SVGAGI. CDR3 coding DNA: TGTGCCAGCAGTTACTCGGTGGGACAGGAAAACTATGGCTACACCTTC. Protein: CASSYSVGQENYGYTF.

Regarding this clone: This sample also contains other DNA sequences that code for the same CDR3. The chain recombines TRBV18 with TRBJ1-2; the match to TRBD1 covers 7 bases. CDR3 length: 13 amino acids. The ends lost 6 bases at V and 3 bases at J; junction bases unmatched: 4. CDR1 and CDR2 (germline): KGHSH, LQKENI. In DNA form, the CDR3 reads TGTGCCAGCTCCCCCGACAGGGACTATGGCTACACCTTC. Translated, it gives CASSPDRDYGYTF.

The table lists this clone with a few counts. This chain joins TRBV10-3 and TRBJ1-5; 8 bases match TRBD1. The junction had 4 bases not matched to a gene; V was cut back by 5 bases and J by 4 bases. Germline V lookup: CDR1 ENHRY, CDR2 SYGVKD. The CDR3 runs to 14 residues. CDR3: CAISQGAGNQPQHF. The CDR3 DNA reads TGTGCCATCAGTCAGGGGGCGGGTAATCAGCCCCAGCATTTT.

The rearrangement uses TRBV4-2 and TRBJ1-5; a possible D gene is TRBD1 (6 bases). There are 15 residues in the CDR3. The V end was cut by 6 bases, the J end by 6 bases, with 18 bases between. The germline V gene encodes CDR1 LGHNA and CDR2 YNFKEQ. DNA of the CDR3: TGTGCCAGCAGTCTCAATACAGGGAATGGTCAGCCCCAGCATTTT. Translation: CASSLNTGNGQPQHF.

The chain links TRBV7-3 to TRBJ2-5; TRBD2 matches at 8 bases. The CDR3 runs to 15 residues. Germline V lookup: CDR1 SGHTA, CDR2 FQGTGA. Trimming at V came to 4 bases and at J to 5 bases, leaving 9 bases not matched to a gene. CDR3 sequence reads: CASSSTGLVPETQYF. DNA for the CDR3: TGTGCCAGCAGCTCCACGGGACTAGTGCCTGAGACCCAGTACTTC.

CDR3 bases: TGTGCCAGCAGTTCCGCGGGACCGTATAGCAATCAGCCCCAGCATTTT. Its translation: CASSSAGPYSNQPQHF. This sequence joins TRBV27 and TRBJ1-5; perhaps TRBD1 as D (5 bases). This CDR3 is 16 amino acids long. V lost 4 bases and J 0 bases, leaving 13 bases between the germline ends. Germline V lookup: CDR1 MNHEY, CDR2 SMNVEV (reference sequence).

J is TRBJ1-1 and V is TRBV6-5, with a tentative D call TRBD1 (5 bases). The germline V and J ends were trimmed by 1 base and 8 bases, with 11 bases remaining between them. The germline V gene has CDR1 MNHEY and CDR2 SVGAGI. The CDR3 spans 13 residues. This CDR3 reads CASSYYRTVEAFF. Written as DNA, the CDR3 is TGTGCCAGCAGTTACTACAGGACGGTCGAAGCTTTCTTT.

This chain uses TRBV9 with TRBJ2-5; either TRBD1 or TRBD2 may fit D (6 bases each). Per the germline V gene, CDR1 is SGDLS and CDR2 is YYNGEE. Trimming shortened V by 2 bases and J by 5 bases, and 10 bases separated the two germline ends. There are 13 residues in the CDR3. The DNA of the CDR3 is TGTGCCAGCAGCGTCGGGGGCGCGGAGACCCAGTACTTC. Translation: CASSVGGAETQYF.

The J gene is TRBJ2-2, the V gene TRBV5-1; D is perhaps TRBD1 (5 bases). Germline CDR1 reads SGHRS; CDR2 reads YFSETQ. This CDR3 has 14 amino acids. Trimming cost V 5 bases and J 5 bases, with 13 bases left between them. Written as DNA, the CDR3 is TGCGCCAGCAGTCTTCAGGGTGGGACCGGGGAGCTGTTTTTT. Translated: CASSLQGGTGELFF.